The present T cell receptor (beta chain) was sequenced within a study of blood T cells in healthy people across ages. PCR was performed a second time for about 7 to 12 cycles using a sample-barcoded 5' primer and a J-beta primer mix. MiXCR, run by TCRdb on the 5' RACE reads, gives a single entry per CDR3 protein. The top ten clones hold roughly 10% of a sample with more than 900,000 distinct CDR3 sequences, 25% to 35% of them seen once. The germline CDR1 and CDR2 sequences are ENHRY and SYGVKD. CDR3 length: 16 amino acids. With 6 bases clipped from V and 3 bases from J, the junction kept 13 bases outside the gene matches. These data are also associated with another study on T cells of mothers and their children.

The sample taken for sequencing was blood. The receptor was isolated from a woman between 40 and 50 years old in good health. The genes are TRBV10-3 and TRBJ1-1, with TRBD1 identical over 7 bases. The CDR3 nucleotides read TGTGCCATCAGCGCCACTCCCGGGACAGTGGACACTGAAGCTTTCTTT. Translation gives CAISATPGTVDTEAFF.